This T cell receptor beta chain was documented in a study of shared clonotypes between healthy human individuals. Trimming cost V 1 base and J 1 base, with 4 bases left between them. The CDR3 consists of 13 residues. CDR1 is MDHEN and CDR2 is SYDVKM in the germline V gene. Assay: immunoSEQ multiplex PCR; the TCRdb copy retains only in-frame clones and omits some. Of about 1,500,000 clones in the sample, roughly 96% were seen once. Material for sequencing was naive CD4+ T cells sorted from blood. The subset denotes: CD45RA+ positively selected. This chain connects TRBV28 to TRBJ1-1; D gene ambiguous. The sequence came from a man aged 25 to 40 in good health. CDR3 region: CASSLYENTEAFF. CDR3 in DNA: TGTGCCAGCAGTTTATATGAGAACACTGAAGCTTTCTTT. The complete variable domain, with remaining parts taken from reference TRBV28 and TRBJ1-1, reads DVKVTQSSRYLVKRTGEKVFLECVQDMDHENMFWYRQDPGLGLRLIYFSYDVKMKEKGDIPEGYSVSREKKERFSLILESASTNQTSMYLCASSLYENTEAFFGQGTRLTVV.